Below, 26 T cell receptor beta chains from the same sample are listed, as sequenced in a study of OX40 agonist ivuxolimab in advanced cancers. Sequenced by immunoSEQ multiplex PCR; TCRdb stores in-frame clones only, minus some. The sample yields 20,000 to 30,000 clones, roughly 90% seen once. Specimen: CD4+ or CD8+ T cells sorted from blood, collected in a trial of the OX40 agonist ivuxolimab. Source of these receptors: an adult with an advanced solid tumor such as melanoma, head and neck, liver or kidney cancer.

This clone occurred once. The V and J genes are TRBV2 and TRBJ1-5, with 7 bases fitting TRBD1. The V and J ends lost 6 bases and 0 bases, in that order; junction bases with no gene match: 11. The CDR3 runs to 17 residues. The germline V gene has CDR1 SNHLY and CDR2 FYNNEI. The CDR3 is CASSATGTVYSNQPQHF. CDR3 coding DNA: TGTGCCAGCAGCGCCACCGGGACAGTTTATAGCAATCAGCCCCAGCATTTT.

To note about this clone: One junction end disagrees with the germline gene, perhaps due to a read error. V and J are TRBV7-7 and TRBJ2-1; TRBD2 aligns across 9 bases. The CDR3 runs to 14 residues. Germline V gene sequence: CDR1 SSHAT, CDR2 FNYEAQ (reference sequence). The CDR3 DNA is TGTGCTAGCAGCTTAGCGGGAGCACTTAATGAGCAGTTCTTC. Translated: CASSLAGALNEQFF. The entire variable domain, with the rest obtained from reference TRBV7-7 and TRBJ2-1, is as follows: GAGVSQSPRYKVTKRGQDVTLRCDPISSHATLYWYQQALGQGPEFLTYFNYEAQPDKSGLPSDRFSAERPEGSISTLTIQRTEQRDSAMYRCASSLAGALNEQFFGPGTRLTVL.

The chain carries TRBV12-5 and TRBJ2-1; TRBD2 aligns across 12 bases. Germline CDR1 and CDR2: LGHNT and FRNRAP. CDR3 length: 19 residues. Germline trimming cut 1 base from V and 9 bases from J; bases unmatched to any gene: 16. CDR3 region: CASGLDGEKTSGSPCEQFF. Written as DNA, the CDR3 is TGTGCTAGTGGTTTGGACGGGGAGAAGACTAGCGGGAGTCCGTGTGAGCAGTTCTTC.

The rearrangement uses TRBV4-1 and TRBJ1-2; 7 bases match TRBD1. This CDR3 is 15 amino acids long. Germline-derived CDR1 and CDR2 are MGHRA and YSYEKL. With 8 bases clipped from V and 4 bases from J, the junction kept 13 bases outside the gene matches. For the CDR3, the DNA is TGCGCCAGCGGCCCAACCGGGACAGCACCCTATGGCTACACCTTC. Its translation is CASGPTGTAPYGYTF.

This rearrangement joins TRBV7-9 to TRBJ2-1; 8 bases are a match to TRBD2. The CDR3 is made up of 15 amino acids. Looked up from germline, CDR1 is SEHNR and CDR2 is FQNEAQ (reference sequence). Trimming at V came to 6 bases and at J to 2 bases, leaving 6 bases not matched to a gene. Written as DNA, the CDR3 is TGTGCCAGCAGGCCAGCGGGAGACCCCTACAATGAGCAGTTCTTC. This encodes CASRPAGDPYNEQFF.

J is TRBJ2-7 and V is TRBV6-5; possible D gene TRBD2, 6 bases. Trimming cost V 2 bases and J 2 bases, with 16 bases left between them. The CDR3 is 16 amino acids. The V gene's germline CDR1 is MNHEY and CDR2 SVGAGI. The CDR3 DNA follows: TGTGCCAGCAGTTACCCGAGCGGGCTCACAGCCTACGAGCAGTACTTC. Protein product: CASSYPSGLTAYEQYF.

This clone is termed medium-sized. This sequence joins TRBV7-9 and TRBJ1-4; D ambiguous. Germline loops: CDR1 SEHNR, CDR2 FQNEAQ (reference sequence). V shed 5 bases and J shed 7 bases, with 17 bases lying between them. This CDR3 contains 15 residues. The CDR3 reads CASSPRAGLGEKLFF. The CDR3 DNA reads TGTGCCAGCAGCCCAAGGGCAGGCTTGGGTGAAAAACTGTTTTTT. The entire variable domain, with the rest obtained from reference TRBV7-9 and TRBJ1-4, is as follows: DTGVSQNPRHKITKRGQNVTFRCDPISEHNRLYWYRQTLGQGPEFLTYFQNEAQLEKSRLLSDRFSAERPKGSFSTLEIQRTEQGDSAMYLCASSPRAGLGEKLFFGSGTQLSVL.

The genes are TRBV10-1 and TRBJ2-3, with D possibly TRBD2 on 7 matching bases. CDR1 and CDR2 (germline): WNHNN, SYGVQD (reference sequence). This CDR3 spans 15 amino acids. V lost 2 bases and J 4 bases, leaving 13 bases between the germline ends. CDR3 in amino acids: CASSEAEGGSDTQYF. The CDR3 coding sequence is TGCGCCAGCAGTGAGGCGGAGGGGGGGTCAGATACGCAGTATTTT.

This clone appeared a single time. CDR3 region: CASSLNLLRTSGVKETQYF. The CDR3 bases are TGTGCCAGCAGCTTGAACCTACTCCGGACTAGCGGGGTAAAAGAGACCCAGTACTTC. V and J are TRBV5-6 and TRBJ2-5; TRBD2 matches at 12 bases. The germline gives CDR1 SGHDT, CDR2 YYEEEE. The CDR3 totals 19 residues. V shed 1 base and J 3 bases; nucleotides not matched to a gene: 13.

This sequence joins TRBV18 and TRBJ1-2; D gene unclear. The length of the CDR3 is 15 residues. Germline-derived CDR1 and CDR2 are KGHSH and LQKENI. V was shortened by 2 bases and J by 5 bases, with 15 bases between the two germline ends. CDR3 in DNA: TGTGCCAGCTCACCATCTAAGGCGCCTTCGTATGGCTACACCTTC. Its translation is CASSPSKAPSYGYTF.

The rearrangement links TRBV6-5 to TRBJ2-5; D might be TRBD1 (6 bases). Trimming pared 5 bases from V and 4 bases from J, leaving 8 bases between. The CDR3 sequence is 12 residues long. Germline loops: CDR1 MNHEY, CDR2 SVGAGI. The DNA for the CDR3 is TGTGCCAGCAGTCAGGGGCCAGAGACCCAGTACTTC. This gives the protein CASSQGPETQYF.

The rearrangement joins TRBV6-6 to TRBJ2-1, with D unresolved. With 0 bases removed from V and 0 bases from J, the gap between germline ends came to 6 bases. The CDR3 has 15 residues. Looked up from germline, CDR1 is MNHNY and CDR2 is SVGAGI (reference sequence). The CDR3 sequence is CASSYSESSYNEQFF. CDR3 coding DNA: TGTGCCAGCAGTTACTCTGAGAGCTCCTACAATGAGCAGTTCTTC.

CDR3 in amino acids: CASSQSRAEYEPLHF. In DNA form, the CDR3 reads TGCGCCAGCAGCCAAAGTAGGGCCGAGTATGAACCCCTCCACTTT. The rearrangement uses TRBV4-3 and TRBJ1-6; D unresolved. V lost 2 bases to trimming and J lost 12 bases, with 17 bases between them. Germline V gives CDR1 LGHNA, CDR2 YSLEER. This CDR3 spans 15 amino acids.

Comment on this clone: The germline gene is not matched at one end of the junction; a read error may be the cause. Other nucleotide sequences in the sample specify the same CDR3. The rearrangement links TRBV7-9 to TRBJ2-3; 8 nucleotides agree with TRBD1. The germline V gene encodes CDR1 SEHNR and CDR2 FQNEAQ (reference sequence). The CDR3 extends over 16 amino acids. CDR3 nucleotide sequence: TGTGCCAGCAGCTCGACCGGGACAGGCTACACAGATACACAGTATTTT. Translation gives CASSSTGTGYTDTQYF. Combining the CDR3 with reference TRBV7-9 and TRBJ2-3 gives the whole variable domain DTGVSQNPRHKITKRGQNVTFRCDPISEHNRLYWYRQTLGQGPEFLTYFQNEAQLEKSRLLSDRFSAERPKGSFSTLEIQRTEQGDSAMYLCASSSTGTGYTDTQYFGPGTRLTVL.

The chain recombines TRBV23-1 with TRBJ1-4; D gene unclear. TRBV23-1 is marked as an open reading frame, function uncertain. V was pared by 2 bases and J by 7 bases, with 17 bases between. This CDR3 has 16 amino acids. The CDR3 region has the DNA TGCGCCAGCAGTCAACCACGGACGGGCTGGGGTGAAAAACTGTTTTTT. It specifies CASSQPRTGWGEKLFF.

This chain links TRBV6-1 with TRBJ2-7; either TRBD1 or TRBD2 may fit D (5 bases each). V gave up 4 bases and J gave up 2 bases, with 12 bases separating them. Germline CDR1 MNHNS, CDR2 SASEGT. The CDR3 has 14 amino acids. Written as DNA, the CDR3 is TGTGCCAGCAGTGGCCGGGACGGGGCCTACGAGCAGTACTTC. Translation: CASSGRDGAYEQYF.

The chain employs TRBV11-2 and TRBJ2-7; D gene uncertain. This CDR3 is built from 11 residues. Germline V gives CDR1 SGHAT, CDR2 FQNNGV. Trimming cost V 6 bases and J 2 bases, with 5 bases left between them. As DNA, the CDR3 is TGTGCCAGCAGTGCTGCCTACGAGCAGTACTTC. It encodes CASSAAYEQYF.

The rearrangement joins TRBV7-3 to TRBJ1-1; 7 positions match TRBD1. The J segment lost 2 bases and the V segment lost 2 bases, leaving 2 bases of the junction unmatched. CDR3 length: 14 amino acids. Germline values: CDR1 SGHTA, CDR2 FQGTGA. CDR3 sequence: CASSLGTDNTEAFF. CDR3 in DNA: TGTGCCAGCAGCTTAGGGACAGACAACACTGAAGCTTTCTTT.

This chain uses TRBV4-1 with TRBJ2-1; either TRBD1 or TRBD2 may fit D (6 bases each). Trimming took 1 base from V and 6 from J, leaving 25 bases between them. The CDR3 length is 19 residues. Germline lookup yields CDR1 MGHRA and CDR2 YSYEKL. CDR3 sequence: CASSQGFTSGTLRGNEQFF. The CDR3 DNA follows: TGCGCCAGCAGCCAAGGATTCACCTCCGGGACTCTCAGGGGCAATGAGCAGTTCTTC.

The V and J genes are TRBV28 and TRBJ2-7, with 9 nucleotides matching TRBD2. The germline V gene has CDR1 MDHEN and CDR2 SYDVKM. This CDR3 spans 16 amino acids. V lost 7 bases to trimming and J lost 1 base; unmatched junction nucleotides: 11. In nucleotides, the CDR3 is TGTGCCAGCACCCCTTGGGAGACTAGCGGATCCTACGAGCAGTACTTC. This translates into CASTPWETSGSYEQYF.

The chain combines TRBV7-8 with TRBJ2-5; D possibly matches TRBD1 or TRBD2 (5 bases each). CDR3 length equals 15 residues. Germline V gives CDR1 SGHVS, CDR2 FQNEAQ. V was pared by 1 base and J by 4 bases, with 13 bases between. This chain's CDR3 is CASSLGRDRGETQYF. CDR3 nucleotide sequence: TGTGCCAGCAGCTTAGGCCGGGACCGAGGAGAGACCCAGTACTTC. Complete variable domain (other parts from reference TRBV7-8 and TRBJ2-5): GAGVSQSPRYKVAKRGQDVALRCDPISGHVSLFWYQQALGQGPEFLTYFQNEAQLDKSGLPSDRFFAERPEGSVSTLKIQRTQQEDSAVYLCASSLGRDRGETQYFGPGTRLLVL.

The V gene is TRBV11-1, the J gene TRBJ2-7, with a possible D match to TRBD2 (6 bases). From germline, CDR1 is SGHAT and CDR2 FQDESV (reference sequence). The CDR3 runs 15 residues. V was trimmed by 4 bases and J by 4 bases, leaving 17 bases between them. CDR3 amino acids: CASSSVGGIMYEQYF. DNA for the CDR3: TGTGCCAGCAGCTCCGTCGGAGGGATTATGTACGAGCAGTACTTC.

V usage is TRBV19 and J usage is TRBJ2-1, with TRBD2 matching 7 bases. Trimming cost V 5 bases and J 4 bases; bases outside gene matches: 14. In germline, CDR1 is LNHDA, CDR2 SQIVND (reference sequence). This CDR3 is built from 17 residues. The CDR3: CASSQTGASGHYNEQFF. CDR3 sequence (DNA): TGTGCCAGTAGTCAAACTGGGGCTAGCGGTCATTACAATGAGCAGTTCTTC.

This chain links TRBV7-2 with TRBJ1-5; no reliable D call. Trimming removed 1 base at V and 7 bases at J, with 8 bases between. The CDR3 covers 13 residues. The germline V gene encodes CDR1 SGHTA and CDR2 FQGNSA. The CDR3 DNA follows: TGTGCCAGCAGCTTAGTCGTAGGACAGCCCCAGCATTTT. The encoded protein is CASSLVVGQPQHF.

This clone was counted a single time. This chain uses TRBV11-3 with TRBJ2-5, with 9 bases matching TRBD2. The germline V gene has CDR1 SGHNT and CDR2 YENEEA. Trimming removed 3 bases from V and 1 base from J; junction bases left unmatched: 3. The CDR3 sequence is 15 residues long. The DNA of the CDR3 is TGTGCCAGCAGCTTGAGCGGGAGGTCCCAAGAGACCCAGTACTTC. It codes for CASSLSGRSQETQYF.

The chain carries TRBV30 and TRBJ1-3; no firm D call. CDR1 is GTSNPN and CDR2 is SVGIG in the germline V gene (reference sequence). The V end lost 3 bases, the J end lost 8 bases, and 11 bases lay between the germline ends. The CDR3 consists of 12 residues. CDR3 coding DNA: TGTGCCTGGAGCCCTTCCGGGGACACCATATATTTT. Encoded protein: CAWSPSGDTIYF.